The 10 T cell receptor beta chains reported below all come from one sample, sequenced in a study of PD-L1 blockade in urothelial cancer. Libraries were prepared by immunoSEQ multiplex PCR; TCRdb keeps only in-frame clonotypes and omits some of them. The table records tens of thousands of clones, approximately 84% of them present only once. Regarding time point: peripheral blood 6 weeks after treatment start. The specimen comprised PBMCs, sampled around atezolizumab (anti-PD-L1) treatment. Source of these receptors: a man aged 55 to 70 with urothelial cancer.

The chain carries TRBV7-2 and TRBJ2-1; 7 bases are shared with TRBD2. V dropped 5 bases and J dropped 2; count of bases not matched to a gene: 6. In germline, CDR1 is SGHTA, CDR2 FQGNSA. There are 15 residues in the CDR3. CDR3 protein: CASSPSAGAYNEQFF. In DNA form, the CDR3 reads TGTGCCAGCAGCCCTTCGGCGGGGGCCTACAATGAGCAGTTCTTC. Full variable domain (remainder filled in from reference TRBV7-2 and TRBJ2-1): GAGVSQSPSNKVTEKGKDVELRCDPISGHTALYWYRQSLGQGLEFLIYFQGNSAPDKSGLPSDRFSAERTGGSVSTLTIQRTQQEDSAVYLCASSPSAGAYNEQFFGPGTRLTVL.

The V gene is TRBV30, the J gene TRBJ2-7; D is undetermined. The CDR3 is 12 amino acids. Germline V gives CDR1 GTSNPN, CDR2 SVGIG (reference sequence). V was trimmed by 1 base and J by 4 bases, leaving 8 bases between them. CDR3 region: CAWSASRYEQYF. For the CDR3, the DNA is TGTGCCTGGAGTGCGTCTAGATACGAGCAGTACTTC.

The CDR3 sequence is CASSKVGQVNTEAFF. The CDR3 coding sequence is TGTGCCAGCAGCAAAGTGGGACAGGTGAACACTGAAGCTTTCTTT. The chain uses TRBV11-3 and TRBJ1-1, with 8 bases identical to TRBD1. The germline V gene encodes CDR1 SGHNT and CDR2 YENEEA. The CDR3 covers 15 residues. Trimming removed 5 bases from V and 0 bases from J; junction bases left unmatched: 5. Full variable domain (remainder filled in from reference TRBV11-3 and TRBJ1-1): EAGVVQSPRYKIIEKKQPVAFWCNPISGHNTLYWYLQNLGQGPELLIRYENEEAVDDSQLPKDRFSAERLKGVDSTLKIQPAELGDSAVYLCASSKVGQVNTEAFFGQGTRLTVV.

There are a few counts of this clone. CDR3 in DNA: TGTGCCAGCAGCTTAGTTCCAGTCTCCTACGAGCAGTACTTC. Amino acids: CASSLVPVSYEQYF. The J gene is TRBJ2-7, the V gene TRBV11-2, with D unclear. The CDR3 totals 14 residues. The germline V gene has CDR1 SGHAT and CDR2 FQNNGV. The ends were cut back, 1 base at V and 0 bases at J, with 7 bases in the middle.

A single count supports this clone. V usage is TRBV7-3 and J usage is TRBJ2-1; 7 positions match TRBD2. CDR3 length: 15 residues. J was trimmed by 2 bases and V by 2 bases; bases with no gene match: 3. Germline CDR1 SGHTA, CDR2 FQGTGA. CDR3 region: CASSLAGTTYNEQFF. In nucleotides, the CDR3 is TGTGCCAGCAGCTTAGCCGGGACTACCTACAATGAGCAGTTCTTC.

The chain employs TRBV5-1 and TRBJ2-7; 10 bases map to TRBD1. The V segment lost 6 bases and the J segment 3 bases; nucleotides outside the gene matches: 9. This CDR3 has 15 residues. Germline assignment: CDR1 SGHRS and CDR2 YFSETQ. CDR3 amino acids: CASTPAGTGVYEQYF. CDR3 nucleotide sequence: TGCGCCAGCACTCCCGCGGGGACAGGGGTCTACGAGCAGTACTTC.

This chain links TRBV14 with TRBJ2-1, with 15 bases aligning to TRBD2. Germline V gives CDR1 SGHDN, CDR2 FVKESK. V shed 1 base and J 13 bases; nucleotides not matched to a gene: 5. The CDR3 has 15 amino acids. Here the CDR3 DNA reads TGTGCCAGCAGCCAAGGGACTAGCGGGGGGGTCCCCCAGTTCTTC. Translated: CASSQGTSGGVPQFF.

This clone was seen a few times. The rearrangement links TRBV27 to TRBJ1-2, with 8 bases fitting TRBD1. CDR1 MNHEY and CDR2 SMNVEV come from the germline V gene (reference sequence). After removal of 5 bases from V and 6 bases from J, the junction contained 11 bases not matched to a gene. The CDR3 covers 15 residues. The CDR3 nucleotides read TGTGCCAGCAGTGCGAGAGACAGGGGTGAGAATGGCTACACCTTC. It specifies CASSARDRGENGYTF.

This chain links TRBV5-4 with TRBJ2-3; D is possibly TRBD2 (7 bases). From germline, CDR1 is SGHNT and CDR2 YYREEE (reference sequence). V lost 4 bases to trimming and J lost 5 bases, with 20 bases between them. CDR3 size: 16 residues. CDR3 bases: TGTGCCAGCAGCCCAGGAGGGAGGGGGGGTGAAGATACGCAGTATTTT. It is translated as CASSPGGRGGEDTQYF.

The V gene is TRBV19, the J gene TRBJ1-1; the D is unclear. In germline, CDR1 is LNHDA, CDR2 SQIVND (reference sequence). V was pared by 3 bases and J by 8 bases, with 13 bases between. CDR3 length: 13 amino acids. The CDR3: CASSISMTREAFF. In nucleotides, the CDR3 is TGTGCCAGTAGTATTTCCATGACTCGAGAAGCTTTCTTT.